This record looks at one T cell receptor beta chain sequence and its context. This specimen belongs to a study of blood T cell repertoires in COVID-19. The germline CDR1 and CDR2 sequences are LGHNA and YSLEER. Trimming stripped 4 bases from V and 4 bases from J, with 13 bases between. The CDR3 loop spans 14 amino acids. Seattle patients were enrolled while actively infected and followed longitudinally. In the original processing: For nucleated cells, counts were estimated from reference gene primer amplification. TCRdb keeps only in-frame clones here, not all; method: immunoSEQ multiplex PCR. V, J and clone size derive from that table, while D and trimming were established from the DNA sequence. The repertoire holds just over 350,000 clones, with roughly 90% as singletons.

The clonotype was recovered from a woman aged 60-70 years with COVID-19, enrolled during active disease. This chain connects TRBV4-3 to TRBJ1-2; D gene ambiguous. Material: peripheral blood. DNA of the CDR3: TGCGCCAGCAGCCCAGGATGGCAATTCTATGGCTACACCTTC. It yields the protein CASSPGWQFYGYTF.